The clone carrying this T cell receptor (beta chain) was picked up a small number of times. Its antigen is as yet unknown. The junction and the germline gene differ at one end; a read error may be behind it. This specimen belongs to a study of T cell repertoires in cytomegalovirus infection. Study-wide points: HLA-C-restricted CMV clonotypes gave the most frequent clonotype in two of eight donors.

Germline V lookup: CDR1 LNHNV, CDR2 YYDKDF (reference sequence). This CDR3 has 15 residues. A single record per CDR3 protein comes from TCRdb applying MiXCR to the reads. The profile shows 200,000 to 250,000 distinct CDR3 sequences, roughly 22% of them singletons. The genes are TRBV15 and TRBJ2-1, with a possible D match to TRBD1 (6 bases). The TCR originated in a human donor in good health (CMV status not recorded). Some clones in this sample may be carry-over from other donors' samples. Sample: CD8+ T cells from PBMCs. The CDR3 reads CATSTRDNPGDEQFF. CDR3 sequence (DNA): TGTGCCACCAGCACCCGGGACAACCCCGGGGATGAGCAGTTCTTT.